These 26 T cell receptor beta chains originate from one sample sequenced in a study of blood T cell repertoires in COVID-19. Here immunoSEQ multiplex PCR was the method, and the copy in TCRdb shows in-frame clones only, minus some. Among about 280,000 clones listed, 80% to 90% were seen once. Specimen: peripheral blood. All receptors come from a young woman with active or convalescent COVID-19.

The chain carries TRBV3-1 (or the pseudogene TRBV3-2) and TRBJ1-1; 7 nucleotides line up with TRBD1. The CDR3 covers 16 residues. The germline V gene encodes CDR1 LGHDT and CDR2 YNNKEL (reference sequence). V shed 8 bases, J shed 4 bases, and the junction held 16 bases outside the gene matches. CDR3: CASQGGQGEGSTEAFF. The CDR3 DNA reads as TGTGCCAGCCAAGGGGGGCAGGGGGAAGGTAGCACTGAAGCTTTCTTT.

To note about this clone: The same CDR3 can be traced to other DNA sequences in this sample. V gene TRBV6-2 or TRBV6-3 combines with J gene TRBJ1-5; D not certain. V shed 2 bases and J shed 6 bases, with 8 bases lying between them. Germline-derived CDR1 and CDR2 are MNHEY and SVGEGT. The CDR3 runs to 13 residues. The CDR3 is CASSYSAAQPQHF. The CDR3 bases are TGTGCCAGCAGTTACAGCGCCGCTCAGCCCCAGCATTTT.

This clone was picked up one time. The chain links TRBV6-2 or TRBV6-3 to TRBJ1-5; unclear D gene. Trimming removed 2 bases at V and 7 bases at J, with 18 bases between. Per the germline V gene, CDR1 is MNHEY and CDR2 is SVGEGT. The CDR3 runs 16 residues. The DNA of the CDR3 is TGTGCCAGCAGTTACATTCGTGGGAGTAAACCACAGCCCCAGCATTTT. It translates to CASSYIRGSKPQPQHF.

The chain employs TRBV15 and TRBJ1-1, with D unresolved. CDR3 size: 14 residues. The germline V and J ends were trimmed by 1 base and 1 base, with 7 bases remaining between them. Germline lookup yields CDR1 LNHNV and CDR2 YYDKDF (reference sequence). This chain's CDR3 is CATSRVDTNTEAFF. CDR3 DNA sequence: TGTGCCACCAGCAGAGTTGACACGAACACTGAAGCTTTCTTT.

The genes are TRBV6-5 and TRBJ2-5, with TRBD1 identical over 8 bases. J gave up 5 bases and V 3 bases, and 2 bases lay outside the gene matches. The germline V gene encodes CDR1 MNHEY and CDR2 SVGAGI. The length of the CDR3 is 13 residues. In DNA form, the CDR3 reads TGTGCCAGCAGTTATACAGGGGGGGAGACCCAGTACTTC. As protein: CASSYTGGETQYF.

V is TRBV27 and J is TRBJ1-2, with 8 bases matching TRBD1. The CDR3 runs to 15 residues. V gave up 9 bases and J gave up 6 bases; unmatched junction bases: 15. Germline V CDR1 and CDR2: MNHEY, SMNVEV (reference sequence). Here the CDR3 reads CASSGQALRFDGYTF. CDR3 bases: TGTGCCAGTTCGGGACAGGCTCTCCGATTTGATGGCTACACCTTC.

V usage is TRBV20-1 and J usage is TRBJ2-1; 8 positions agree with TRBD2. V lost 3 bases and J lost 7; bases outside the gene matches: 8. Germline V gene lookup returns CDR1 DFQATT and CDR2 SNEGSKA (reference sequence). The CDR3 loop spans 14 amino acids. This chain's CDR3 is CSASIAGHWNEQFF. CDR3 DNA: TGCAGTGCTAGTATAGCGGGACATTGGAATGAGCAGTTCTTC.

The rearrangement joins TRBV28 to TRBJ2-5, with 7 bases that match TRBD1. Germline assignment: CDR1 MDHEN and CDR2 SYDVKM. V lost 5 bases and J lost 5; bases outside the gene matches: 8. The length of the CDR3 is 14 residues. The chain's CDR3 is CASSTLRGHETQYF. The DNA of the CDR3 is TGTGCCAGCAGTACCCTGAGGGGGCACGAGACCCAGTACTTC.

This clone appeared a single time. CDR3 DNA sequence: TGTGCCAGCAGCGTAGCTAAGAATGAGCAGTTCTTC. It yields the protein CASSVAKNEQFF. This rearrangement joins TRBV9 to TRBJ2-1; D ambiguous. Germline CDR1 is SGDLS and CDR2 is YYNGEE. The CDR3 sequence is 12 residues long. Trimming took off 0 bases at V and 7 bases at J, with 5 bases between the two ends.

The chain combines TRBV6-4 with TRBJ2-2; D perhaps matches TRBD1 (5 bases). Germline V lookup: CDR1 MRHNA, CDR2 SNTAGT. This CDR3 has 14 residues. The V gene lost 3 bases and the J gene lost 0 bases, with 5 bases spanning the gap. The chain's CDR3 is CASSEDTNTGELFF. The CDR3, as DNA: TGTGCCAGCAGTGAGGACACGAACACCGGGGAGCTGTTTTTT.

The CDR3, as DNA: TGTGCCAGCAGCCGGGACAGGTTCTCCTACAATGAGCAGTTCTTC. This gives the protein CASSRDRFSYNEQFF. V is TRBV11-2 and J is TRBJ2-1, with 8 nucleotides matching TRBD1. Germline V gene lookup returns CDR1 SGHAT and CDR2 FQNNGV. The CDR3 has 15 amino acids. V shed 5 bases, J shed 0 bases, and the junction held 3 bases outside the gene matches.

J is TRBJ1-1 and V is TRBV10-1; TRBD1 agrees at 10 bases. J was trimmed by 5 bases and V by 6 bases; bases with no gene match: 3. Germline CDR1 reads WNHNN; CDR2 reads SYGVQD (reference sequence). The CDR3 runs 13 residues. The CDR3 region has the DNA TGCGCCAGCAGGGGGACAGGGGAGACTGAAGCTTTCTTT. Protein sequence: CASRGTGETEAFF.

The J gene is TRBJ2-5, the V gene TRBV7-9; perhaps TRBD1 as D (6 bases). Germline CDR1 and CDR2: SEHNR and FQNEAQ (reference sequence). V was trimmed by 1 base and J by 1 base, leaving 7 bases between them. The CDR3 runs to 14 residues. CDR3 in amino acids: CASSLGGGQETQYF. The CDR3 nucleotides are TGTGCCAGCAGCTTAGGAGGGGGCCAAGAGACCCAGTACTTC.

This clone was counted only a few times. The gene calls are TRBV19 and TRBJ1-5, with TRBD1 identical over 7 bases. CDR3 length equals 13 residues. Losses at the gene ends were 4 bases for V and 7 bases for J; bases not matched to a gene: 4. Germline CDR1 and CDR2: LNHDA and SQIVND (reference sequence). Here the CDR3 DNA reads TGTGCCAGTAGTACGGACAGGACACAGCCCCAGCATTTT. Its translation is CASSTDRTQPQHF.

This chain uses TRBV4-3 with TRBJ1-2, with D unresolved. V lost 1 base and J 8 bases, leaving 11 bases between the germline ends. CDR1 is LGHNA and CDR2 is YSLEER in the germline V gene. CDR3 length: 13 residues. This CDR3 is CASSQVLGRGYTF. Here the CDR3 DNA reads TGCGCCAGCAGCCAAGTTTTGGGCAGAGGCTACACCTTC.

This clone was observed once. J is TRBJ2-1 and V is TRBV2; 8 bases agree with TRBD2. This CDR3 is built from 16 residues. Germline V gives CDR1 SNHLY, CDR2 FYNNEI. Losses at the gene ends were 5 bases for V and 0 bases for J; bases not matched to a gene: 6. CDR3 nucleotide sequence: TGTGCCAGCAGTCGTAGCGGGGCTAGCTCCTACAATGAGCAGTTCTTC. The encoded protein is CASSRSGASSYNEQFF.

The chain has TRBV19 and TRBJ2-7, with TRBD2 matching over 14 bases. CDR1 and CDR2 (germline): LNHDA, SQIVND (reference sequence). With 5 bases clipped from V and 3 bases from J, the junction kept 18 bases outside the gene matches. The CDR3 runs to 20 residues. CDR3: CASSSRAGTSGGPTLYEQYF. DNA for the CDR3: TGTGCCAGTAGTTCCCGGGCCGGGACTAGCGGGGGCCCTACCCTCTACGAGCAGTACTTC.

The chain is built from TRBV6-5 and TRBJ1-5; the D is unclear. CDR3 length equals 13 residues. V lost 8 bases and J lost 3, with 11 bases in between. From germline, CDR1 is MNHEY and CDR2 SVGAGI. The chain's CDR3 is CASVTDFNQPQHF. Here the CDR3 DNA reads TGTGCCAGCGTGACGGACTTCAATCAGCCCCAGCATTTT.

The chain uses TRBV4-1 and TRBJ2-7, with a tentative D call TRBD1 (5 bases). Trimming pared 3 bases from V and 6 bases from J, leaving 12 bases between. In germline, CDR1 is MGHRA, CDR2 YSYEKL. The CDR3 has 13 residues. The CDR3 sequence is CASSHPTVGEQYF. The DNA for the CDR3 is TGCGCCAGCAGCCACCCGACAGTCGGCGAGCAGTACTTC.

The chain couples TRBV7-2 to TRBJ1-3; D remains unclear. Trimming shortened V by 0 bases and J by 0 bases, and 6 bases separated the two germline ends. The CDR3 contains 15 residues. The V gene's germline CDR1 is SGHTA and CDR2 FQGNSA. CDR3 nucleotide sequence: TGTGCCAGCAGCTTAGCTGGCGGCTCTGGAAACACCATATATTTT. It translates to CASSLAGGSGNTIYF.

This clone was picked up one time. V gene TRBV30 combines with J gene TRBJ2-2; 8 bases fit TRBD1. J lost 2 bases, V lost 0 bases, and 8 bases had no gene match. The CDR3 length is 17 residues. The germline gives CDR1 GTSNPN, CDR2 SVGIG (reference sequence). The CDR3 region is CAWSVGDRRFNTGELFF. The CDR3 DNA reads TGTGCCTGGAGTGTTGGGGACAGGCGTTTTAACACCGGGGAGCTGTTTTTT.

Only one count was recorded for this clone. The DNA for the CDR3 is TGTGCCAGTAGTGCGGTGGGCGGGGGTCAGCCCCAGCATTTT. Its translation: CASSAVGGGQPQHF. V gene TRBV19 combines with J gene TRBJ1-5, with D maybe TRBD1 (5 bases). Germline-derived CDR1 and CDR2 are LNHDA and SQIVND (reference sequence). The CDR3 has 14 residues. Between the trimmed V and J ends, which lost 5 bases and 6 bases, there was a span of 14 bases.

This chain links TRBV5-1 with TRBJ2-7; D uncertain. This CDR3 region has 14 residues. The ends were cut back, 0 bases at V and 4 bases at J, with 11 bases in the middle. CDR1 is SGHRS and CDR2 is YFSETQ in the germline V gene. CDR3 sequence (DNA): TGCGCCAGCAGCTTGGGGCCAGGTAATTACGAGCAGTACTTC. Residues: CASSLGPGNYEQYF.

This chain uses TRBV14 with TRBJ2-7; D perhaps matches TRBD1 (6 bases). Germline-derived CDR1 and CDR2 are SGHDN and FVKESK. The CDR3 is 15 residues long. Between the trimmed V and J ends, which lost 4 bases and 1 base, there was a span of 14 bases. The CDR3 loop reads CASSLHWQGSYEQYF. DNA for the CDR3: TGTGCCAGCAGCCTCCATTGGCAGGGGTCCTACGAGCAGTACTTC.

This clone was picked up one time. The V call is TRBV7-2, the J call TRBJ2-3, with D perhaps matching TRBD2 (6 bases). V was trimmed by 2 bases and J by 0 bases, leaving 12 bases between them. Germline V CDR1 and CDR2: SGHTA, FQGNSA. This CDR3 contains 16 residues. Written as DNA, the CDR3 is TGTGCCAGCAGCTTACCCGGGGGTGTGAGCACAGATACGCAGTATTTT. Translated: CASSLPGGVSTDTQYF. The variable domain in full, with the rest retrieved from reference TRBV7-2 and TRBJ2-3, is GAGVSQSPSNKVTEKGKDVELRCDPISGHTALYWYRQSLGQGLEFLIYFQGNSAPDKSGLPSDRFSAERTGGSVSTLTIQRTQQEDSAVYLCASSLPGGVSTDTQYFGPGTRLTVL.

This chain joins TRBV9 and TRBJ2-1, with D unresolved. Germline V gene lookup returns CDR1 SGDLS and CDR2 YYNGEE. The V end lost 1 base, the J end lost 6 bases, and 8 bases lay between the germline ends. The CDR3 runs 13 residues. CDR3 in amino acids: CASSVSLSNEQFF. The CDR3 bases are TGTGCCAGCAGCGTATCCCTGTCCAATGAGCAGTTCTTC.